The clone carrying this TCR beta chain was counted between two and nine times. Its antigen is as yet unknown. These data originate in a study of CD8 T cells in ankylosing spondylitis. Findings and limits, study-wide: There was reportedly significant enrichment of clones that were disease-linked in matched ankylosing spondylitis synovial fluid. Seemingly distinctive of ankylosing spondylitis blood was a TCR beta motif formed by eight highly homologous variants. Relatively rare in peripheral blood, disease-linked clones were also CD8+. In the blood and synovial fluid of reactive arthritis, some motif variants had been previously reported.

Germline assignment: CDR1 SGHAT and CDR2 FQNNGV. V dropped 5 bases and J dropped 10 bases, with 26 bases sitting between them. The CDR3 covers 16 residues. In making TCR beta libraries, quantitative 5'-RACE with molecular barcodes was used. Using its own MiXCR run on the 5' RACE reads, TCRdb lists one record per CDR3 protein. The data hold roughly 440,000 distinct CDR3 sequences, with 17% observed a single time. This chain links TRBV11-2 with TRBJ1-1; D is ambiguous. The receptor was isolated from a male donor with ankylosing spondylitis. Material: blood, either unsorted or a sorted T cell fraction (not recorded which). The CDR3: CASSPRLTRTHIPAFF. The CDR3 region has the DNA TGTGCCAGCAGCCCACGACTGACTAGGACCCATATCCCAGCTTTCTTT.